This TCR beta chain comes out of a study of CD8 T cells in ankylosing spondylitis (dated by TCRdb to 2015 to 2018). In terms of the full investigation: The study set out to find disease-linked TCR variants by profiling T cell receptor beta repertoires in ankylosing spondylitis patients and healthy donors. Peripheral blood was sampled, and synovial fluid was additionally collected from ankylosing spondylitis patients. The full study cohort was made up of about 24 ankylosing spondylitis patients and 108 healthy donors. Overall study results and their limits: According to the report, matched synovial fluid samples from ankylosing spondylitis patients were significantly enriched for the disease-linked clones. Some motif variants had previously been reported in the synovial fluid and blood of reactive arthritis patients, which suggests shared mechanisms of disease initiation. Blood from ankylosing spondylitis patients appeared to be characterized by a TCR beta motif made up of about 8 highly homologous amino acid variants. In peripheral blood, the disease-linked clones were found at relatively low frequencies and had a CD8+ phenotype.

This clonotype was counted ten times or more. The clone's antigen remains unknown. Qualities for individual bases were not recorded, and no much larger clone is one base off. TCRdb records Illumina HiSeq 2500 as the sequencer. Quantitative 5'-RACE with molecular barcodes was the method used to prepare the TCR beta libraries. The authors processed their data as follows. A new computational method based on a probabilistic model of VDJ rearrangement was used to identify disease-linked TCR variants. The public reads were reprocessed in TCRdb via fastp at Q25 and MiXCR, keeping in-frame beta chains. Here each entry gathers all rows of one CDR3 protein and keeps the most common genes and DNA. The V and J calls were determined by TCRdb, not by the authors. The sample table holds 250,000 to 400,000 distinct CDR3 sequences, of which around a tenth were seen once. Of the sample, 9.1% falls within the top ten clones.

For CDR1 and CDR2, the germline V gene lists MNHEY and SVGEGT. Trimming costs V 3 bases and J 4 bases, and their ends lie 13 bases apart. From cysteine to phenylalanine, the CDR3 is 14 amino acids long. The CDR3 DNA has 42 bases and is translated from base 1. The chain is made from TRBV6-2 or TRBV6-3 and TRBJ2-7; a tentative D match to TRBD1 spans 5 bases. Sequencing was done on a sample of blood, either unsorted or a sorted T cell fraction (not recorded which). This TCR was recovered from a female donor with ankylosing spondylitis or in good health (not recorded which). The CDR3 in this case is CASSYSTASYEQYF. The DNA sequence is TGTGCCAGCAGTTATTCGACAGCCTCTTACGAGCAGTACTTC.